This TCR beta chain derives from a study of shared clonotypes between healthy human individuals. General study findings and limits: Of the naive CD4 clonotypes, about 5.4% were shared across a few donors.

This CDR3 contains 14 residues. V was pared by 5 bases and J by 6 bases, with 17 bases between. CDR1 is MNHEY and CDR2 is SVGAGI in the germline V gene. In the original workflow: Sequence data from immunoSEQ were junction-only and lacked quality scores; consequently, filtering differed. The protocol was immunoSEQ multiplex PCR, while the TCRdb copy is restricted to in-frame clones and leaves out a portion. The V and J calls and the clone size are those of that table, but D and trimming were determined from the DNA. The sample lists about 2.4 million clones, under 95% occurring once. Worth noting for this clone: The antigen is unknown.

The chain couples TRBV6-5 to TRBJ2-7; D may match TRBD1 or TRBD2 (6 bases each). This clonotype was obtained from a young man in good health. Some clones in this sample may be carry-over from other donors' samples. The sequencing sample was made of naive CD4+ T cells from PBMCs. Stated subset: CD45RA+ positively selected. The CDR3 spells CASSPQGLAGEQYF. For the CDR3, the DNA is TGTGCCAGCAGTCCACAGGGACTGGCGGGCGAGCAGTACTTC.